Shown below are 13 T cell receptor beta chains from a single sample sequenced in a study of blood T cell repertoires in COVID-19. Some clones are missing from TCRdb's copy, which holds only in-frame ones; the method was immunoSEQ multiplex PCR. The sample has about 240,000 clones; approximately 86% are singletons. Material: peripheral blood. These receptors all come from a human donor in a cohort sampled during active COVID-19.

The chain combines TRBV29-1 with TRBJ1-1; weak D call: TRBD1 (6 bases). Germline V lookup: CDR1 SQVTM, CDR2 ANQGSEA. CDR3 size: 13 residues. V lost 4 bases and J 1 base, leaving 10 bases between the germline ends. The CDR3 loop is CSVVGHQNTEAFF. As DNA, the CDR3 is TGCAGCGTTGTGGGACATCAGAACACTGAAGCTTTCTTT.

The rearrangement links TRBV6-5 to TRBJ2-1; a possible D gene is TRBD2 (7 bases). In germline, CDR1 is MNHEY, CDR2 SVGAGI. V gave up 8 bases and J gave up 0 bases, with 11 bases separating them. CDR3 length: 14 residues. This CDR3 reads CASEGGYSYNEQFF. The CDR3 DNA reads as TGTGCCAGCGAGGGGGGGTACTCCTACAATGAGCAGTTCTTC.

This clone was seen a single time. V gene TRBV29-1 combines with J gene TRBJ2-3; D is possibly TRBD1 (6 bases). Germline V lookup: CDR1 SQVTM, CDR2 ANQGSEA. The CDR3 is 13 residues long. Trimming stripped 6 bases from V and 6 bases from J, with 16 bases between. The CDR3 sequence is CSVAHGRGDTQYF. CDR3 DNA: TGCAGCGTCGCCCACGGAAGGGGGGATACGCAGTATTTT.

The DNA for the CDR3 is TGTGCCAGCAGTTCCCTAGCGGGATACTACAATGAGCAGTTCTTC. Its translation is CASSSLAGYYNEQFF. The chain couples TRBV27 to TRBJ2-1, with 9 bases identical to TRBD2. CDR3 size: 15 residues. Per the germline V gene, CDR1 is MNHEY and CDR2 is SMNVEV (reference sequence). Trimming at V came to 4 bases and at J to 3 bases, leaving 4 bases not matched to a gene.

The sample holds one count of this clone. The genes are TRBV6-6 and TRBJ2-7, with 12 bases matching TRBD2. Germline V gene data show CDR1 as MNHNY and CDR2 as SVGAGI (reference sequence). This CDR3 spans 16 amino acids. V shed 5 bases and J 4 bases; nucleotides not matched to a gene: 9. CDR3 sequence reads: CASSTRTSGNYYEQYF. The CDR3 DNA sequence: TGTGCCAGCAGTACCCGGACTAGCGGGAATTATTACGAGCAGTACTTC.

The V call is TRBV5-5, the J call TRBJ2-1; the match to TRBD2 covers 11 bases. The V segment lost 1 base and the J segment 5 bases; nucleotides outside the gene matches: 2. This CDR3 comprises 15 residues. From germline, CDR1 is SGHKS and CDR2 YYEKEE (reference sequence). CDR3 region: CASSLRLAGHNEQFF. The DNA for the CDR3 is TGTGCCAGCAGCTTGCGACTAGCGGGACACAATGAGCAGTTCTTC.

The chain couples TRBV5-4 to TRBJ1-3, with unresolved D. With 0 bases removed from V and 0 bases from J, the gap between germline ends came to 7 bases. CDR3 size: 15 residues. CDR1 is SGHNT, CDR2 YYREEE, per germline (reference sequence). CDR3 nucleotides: TGTGCCAGCAGCTTGGCTGTCGGCTCTGGAAACACCATATATTTT. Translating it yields CASSLAVGSGNTIYF. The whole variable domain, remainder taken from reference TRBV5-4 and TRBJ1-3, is ETGVTQSPTHLIKTRGQQVTLRCSSQSGHNTVSWYQQALGQGPQFIFQYYREEENGRGNFPPRFSGLQFPNYSSELNVNALELDDSALYLCASSLAVGSGNTIYFGEGSWLTVV.

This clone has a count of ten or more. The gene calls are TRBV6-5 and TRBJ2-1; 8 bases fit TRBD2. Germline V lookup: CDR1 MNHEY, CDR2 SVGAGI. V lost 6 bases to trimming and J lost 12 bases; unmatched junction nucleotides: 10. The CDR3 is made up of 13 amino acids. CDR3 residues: CASSGSTSVGQFF. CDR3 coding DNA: TGTGCCAGCAGCGGGTCGACTAGCGTCGGGCAGTTCTTC.

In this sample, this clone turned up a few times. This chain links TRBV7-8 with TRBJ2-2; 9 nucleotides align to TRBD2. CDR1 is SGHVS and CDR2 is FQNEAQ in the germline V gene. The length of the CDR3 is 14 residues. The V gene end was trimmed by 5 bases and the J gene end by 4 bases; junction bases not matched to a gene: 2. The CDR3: CASSPGLATGELFF. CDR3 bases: TGTGCCAGCAGCCCGGGACTAGCCACCGGGGAGCTGTTTTTT.

The CDR3 DNA reads TGTGCCAGCTTGGAGAAAATGAACACTGAAGCTTTCTTT. Its translation is CASLEKMNTEAFF. V is TRBV28 and J is TRBJ1-1, with D unclear. CDR1 and CDR2 (germline): MDHEN, SYDVKM. This CDR3 has 13 residues. Between the trimmed V and J ends, which lost 8 bases and 0 bases, there was a span of 10 bases.

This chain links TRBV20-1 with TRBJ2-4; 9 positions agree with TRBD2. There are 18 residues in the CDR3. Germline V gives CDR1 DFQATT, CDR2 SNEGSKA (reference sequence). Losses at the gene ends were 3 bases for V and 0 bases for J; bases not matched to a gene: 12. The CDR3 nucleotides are TGCAGTGCTAGTCGGCTAGCGGGACTCGAAATAGCCAAAAACATTCAGTACTTC. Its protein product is CSASRLAGLEIAKNIQYF.

The CDR3 protein is CASSSGLAGVVGELFF. CDR3 sequence (DNA): TGTGCCAGCAGTTCTGGACTAGCGGGAGTAGTCGGGGAGCTGTTTTTT. V usage is TRBV27 and J usage is TRBJ2-2; 13 nucleotides line up with TRBD2. Germline CDR1 and CDR2: MNHEY and SMNVEV (reference sequence). With 4 bases clipped from V and 7 bases from J, the junction kept 6 bases outside the gene matches. The CDR3 runs 16 residues.

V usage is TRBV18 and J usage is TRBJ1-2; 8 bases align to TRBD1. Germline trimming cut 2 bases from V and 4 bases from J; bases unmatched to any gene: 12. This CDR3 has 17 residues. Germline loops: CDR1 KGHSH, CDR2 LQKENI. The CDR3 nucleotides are TGTGCCAGCTCACCATCCCTACAGGGGGACGCTGTCTATGGCTACACCTTC. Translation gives CASSPSLQGDAVYGYTF.